These T cell receptor beta chains were read from a single sample in a study of cytomegalovirus exposure and HLA in healthy donors. Sequencing used immunoSEQ multiplex PCR; TCRdb keeps in-frame clones, though not all of them. The table includes 200,000 or so clones, roughly 85% detected once. The specimen was PBMCs. These receptors all stem from a woman younger than 30 in good health and CMV-seronegative. The CDR3 runs from the conserved cysteine through the conserved F or W. A D gene is named only where the DNA matches it firmly. Part of the rows lack a size; the others show once, few, many or a class for expanded clones.

>-|TRBJ2-1|TRBD2|TRBV7-2
TGTGCCAGCAGCGGCAGACTAGCGGGGAGCCTCTACAATGAGCAGTTCTTC
CASSGRLAGSLYNEQFF
>-|TRBJ2-1|-|TRBV19
TGTGCCAGTAGTCTCTCCGACTACAATGAGCAGTTCTTC
CASSLSDYNEQFF
>-|TRBJ1-5|-|TRBV15
TGTGCCACCAGCTTGGCGGGTGGCTTTAGCAATCAGCCCCAGCATTTT
CATSLAGGFSNQPQHF
>-|TRBJ2-7|TRBD2|TRBV27
TGTGCCAGCAGCTCCCTGGGTAGCGGGGGAAACGAGCAGTACTTC
CASSSLGSGGNEQYF
>-|TRBJ1-1|-|TRBV7-2
TGTGCCAGCAGCTTACCACGAGGGAGGTACACTGAAGCTTTCTTT
CASSLPRGRYTEAFF
>-|TRBJ1-5|-|TRBV10-3
TGTGCCATCAGTAGGTCCGGAGAGGATCAGCCCCAGCATTTT
CAISRSGEDQPQHF
>-|TRBJ1-2|TRBD1|TRBV2
TGTGCCGCCTGGGACAGGGTAACTGGCTACACCTTC
CAAWDRVTGYTF
>-|TRBJ1-2|TRBD1|TRBV10-2
TGCGCCAGCAGGGGACAGGGGGCGGGGTACAACTATGGCTACACCTTC
CASRGQGAGYNYGYTF
>-|TRBJ1-2|TRBD1|TRBV6-1
TGTGCCAGCAGTGAAGAAGGGACAGTATATGGCTACACCTTC
CASSEEGTVYGYTF
>-|TRBJ2-1|-|TRBV14
TGTGCCAGCAGCCCACGGGGTTACAATGAGCAGTTCTTC
CASSPRGYNEQFF
>-|TRBJ1-1|-|TRBV10-1
TGCGCCAGCAGTGAAAGGTATCGGGAGAACACTGAAGCTTTCTTT
CASSERYRENTEAFF
>few|TRBJ1-5|-|TRBV4-2
TGTGCCAGCAGCCAAATTGCAGGGCATAATCAGCCCCAGCATTTT
CASSQIAGHNQPQHF
>-|TRBJ2-6|TRBD1|TRBV19
TGTGCCAGTAGTCTCCTGACAGGGGTCGGGGCCAACGTCCTGACTTTC
CASSLLTGVGANVLTF
>-|TRBJ2-6|-|TRBV2
TGTGCCAGCAGTGAATTGGGTGTCGGAGGCGGCTTATCCTCTGGGGCCAACGTCCTGACTTTC
CASSELGVGGGLSSGANVLTF
>-|TRBJ1-3|-|TRBV11-2
TGTGCCAGCAGCTTAGATTGGACGGTAACCTCTGGAAACACCATATATTTT
CASSLDWTVTSGNTIYF
>-|TRBJ2-6|-|TRBV30
TGTGCCTGGGGGTCTGGGGCCAACGTCCTGACTTTC
CAWGSGANVLTF
>-|TRBJ2-5|TRBD2|TRBV9
TGTGCCAGCAGCGTAAGCGGGAGTCAGCAAGAGACCCAGTACTTC
CASSVSGSQQETQYF
>-|TRBJ1-1|-|TRBV5-1
TGCGCCAGCAGAACGCAAGGACAGCTGAACACTGAAGCTTTCTTT
CASRTQGQLNTEAFF
>-|TRBJ2-7|TRBD1|TRBV5-4
TGTGCCAGCAGCCAAAAACAGGGGGCGTTATACGAGCAGTACTTC
CASSQKQGALYEQYF
>-|TRBJ2-7|-|TRBV18
TGTGCCAGCTCACCGAAGGGAAAACTCTCCTACGAGCAGTACTTC
CASSPKGKLSYEQYF
>-|TRBJ2-7|-|TRBV5-1
TGCGCCAGCAGCTTGGCGGCTACTGGGTCTGAGCAGTACTTC
CASSLAATGSEQYF
>-|TRBJ1-2|TRBD1|TRBV7-3
TGTGCCAGCAGCTTAACGGGGACAGGGTGGGGCTACACCTTC
CASSLTGTGWGYTF
>-|TRBJ1-4|-|TRBV25-1
TGTGCCAGCAGTACGGAACAGGGTGGTGAAAAACTGTTTTTT
CASSTEQGGEKLFF
>-|TRBJ2-2|TRBD1|TRBV30
TGTGCCTGGAGGACAGGGACGAACACCGGGGAGCTGTTTTTT
CAWRTGTNTGELFF
>-|TRBJ2-7|-|TRBV7-8
TGTGCCAGCAGCTTAGATCCAGGGGGGATCTACGAGCAGTACTTC
CASSLDPGGIYEQYF
>-|TRBJ1-2|-|TRBV28
TGTGCCAGCAGTTTACCGGGACTCAGTAACTATGGCTACACCTTC
CASSLPGLSNYGYTF
>once|TRBJ2-1|-|TRBV9
TGTGCCAGCAGCCCCATGGAGGGTCTAACCTACAATGAGCAGTTCTTC
CASSPMEGLTYNEQFF
>-|TRBJ1-1|-|TRBV28
TGTGCCAGCAGCCTAGACCCCCAGGGGATGAACACTGAAGCTTTCTTT
CASSLDPQGMNTEAFF
>once|TRBJ1-1|-|TRBV29-1
TGCAGCGTTGAAGGCGACAGGAACACTGAAGCTTTCTTT
CSVEGDRNTEAFF
>few|TRBJ2-5|-|TRBV7-9
TGTGCCAGCAGCCCCGGGACGCACTCTCTCGAGAAGACCCAGTACTTC
CASSPGTHSLEKTQYF
>-|TRBJ2-7|TRBD1|TRBV7-8
TGTGCCAGCAGCCCCGTTGGGGGACAGCCCTACGAGCAGTACTTC
CASSPVGGQPYEQYF
>-|TRBJ2-1|-|TRBV14
TGTGCCAGCAGTTTCTTTAGCGGCTCCTACAATGAGCAGTTCTTC
CASSFFSGSYNEQFF
>once|TRBJ2-1|TRBD1|TRBV11-2
TGTGCCGTAGACAGGGGTCTCTACAATGAGCAGTTCTTC
CAVDRGLYNEQFF
>-|TRBJ2-1|-|TRBV28
TGTGCCAGCAGACCGACGGGGTCGTACAATGAGCAGTTCTTC
CASRPTGSYNEQFF
>few|TRBJ2-7|-|TRBV7-3
TGTGCCAGCAGCTTAATGGCAGGGAGGGAGCAGTACTTC
CASSLMAGREQYF
>-|TRBJ1-5|-|TRBV6-5
TGTGCCAGCAGTTATAGTGAGAATCAGCCCCAGCATTTT
CASSYSENQPQHF
>-|TRBJ2-2|TRBD1|TRBV6-5
TGTGCCAGCAGTCCGGGACAGTTCGTAACCGGGGAGCTGTTTTTT
CASSPGQFVTGELFF
>-|TRBJ2-3|-|TRBV5-1
TGCGCCAGCAGCTTGGGCGGGATTGTACTGGATACGCAGTATTTT
CASSLGGIVLDTQYF